One sample yielded the 19 T cell receptor beta chains listed below, sequenced in a study of PD-L1 blockade in urothelial cancer (dated 2017 in TCRdb). Per the publication, the time point label means: pretreatment peripheral blood. Library generation was performed with the immunoSEQ multiplex PCR assay. TCRdb took this table from immuneACCESS and kept in-frame rearrangements with V and J called. Such tables lack part of the clones; where checked against another copy, unresolved V genes explain under half of the gap, and the rest is unexplained. This sample lists tens of thousands of clones; around 82% were detected once. 15% to 17% of the sample belongs to the ten largest clones. The sequencing here drew on PBMCs, taken around atezolizumab (anti-PD-L1) treatment. The receptors derive from a man in his sixties with urothelial cancer.

The rearrangement uses TRBV6-5 and TRBJ2-1; 7 bases map to TRBD2. The CDR3 has 15 amino acids. The V and J ends lost 5 bases and 6 bases, in that order; junction bases with no gene match: 10. Per the germline V gene, CDR1 is MNHEY and CDR2 is SVGAGI. This CDR3 is CASSPSGLGVNEQFF. The CDR3 DNA sequence: TGTGCCAGCAGTCCCTCCGGACTAGGGGTCAATGAGCAGTTCTTC.

This clone appeared once. The chain recombines TRBV5-1 with TRBJ2-1; 7 nucleotides match TRBD2. The CDR3 spans 15 residues. V trimming: 1 base; J trimming: 2 bases; junction bases outside the gene matches: 3. Germline V gene lookup returns CDR1 SGHRS and CDR2 YFSETQ. CDR3 nucleotides: TGCGCCAGCAGCTTGATGGCGGGAGCCTACAATGAGCAGTTCTTC. This gives the protein CASSLMAGAYNEQFF.

The genes are TRBV27 and TRBJ2-1; 10 nucleotides match TRBD2. This CDR3 contains 15 residues. Germline CDR1 MNHEY, CDR2 SMNVEV (reference sequence). With 0 bases clipped from V and 4 bases from J, the junction kept 0 bases outside the gene matches. CDR3 amino acids: CASSLSLAGYNEQFF. The CDR3 region has the DNA TGTGCCAGCAGTTTATCACTAGCGGGATACAATGAGCAGTTCTTC.

The chain is built from TRBV6-1 and TRBJ2-3; 9 nucleotides align to TRBD2. The CDR3 spans 15 residues. Germline lookup yields CDR1 MNHNS and CDR2 SASEGT. V was pared by 5 bases and J by 5 bases, with 8 bases of the junction left unmatched. The CDR3 bases are TGTGCCAGCAGTCGGCTAGCGGGACTAGGAGATACGCAGTATTTT. Amino acid sequence: CASSRLAGLGDTQYF.

The chain recombines TRBV18 with TRBJ2-7, with 14 bases matching TRBD2. Germline values: CDR1 KGHSH, CDR2 LQKENI. The CDR3 is 19 amino acids. Unmatched junction bases numbered 16, after V lost 3 bases and J lost 6 bases. CDR3 DNA sequence: TGTGCCAGCTCACCCGCGGCAGGGGGGACTAGCGGGAGTTTTGGCGAGCAGTACTTC. Protein sequence: CASSPAAGGTSGSFGEQYF.

The chain links TRBV30 to TRBJ1-3; 8 bases line up with TRBD1. There are 14 residues in the CDR3. The trim removed 8 bases at V and 2 bases at J, leaving 8 bases unmatched. Germline assignment: CDR1 GTSNPN and CDR2 SVGIG (reference sequence). The CDR3 DNA reads TGTGCCCGATCTTTGGACAGGGCTGGAAACACCATATATTTT. Its translation is CARSLDRAGNTIYF.

This clone has a single count. The chain has TRBV13 and TRBJ2-7, with 8 bases aligning to TRBD2. V lost 0 bases, J lost 3 bases, and 10 bases stayed unmatched. Per the germline V gene, CDR1 is PRHDT and CDR2 is FYEKMQ (reference sequence). The CDR3 consists of 17 residues. CDR3 residues: CASSLGYGGTSHYEQYF. The CDR3 DNA reads as TGTGCCAGCAGCTTAGGATATGGTGGGACTAGTCACTACGAGCAGTACTTC.

The chain employs TRBV7-9 and TRBJ2-1, with 16 nucleotides matching TRBD2. CDR1 and CDR2 (germline): SEHNR, FQNEAQ (reference sequence). After removal of 6 bases from V and 9 bases from J, the junction contained 5 bases not matched to a gene. This CDR3 region has 15 residues. CDR3 residues: CASRSGTSGRGEQFF. CDR3 in DNA: TGTGCCAGCAGGTCCGGGACTAGCGGGAGGGGTGAGCAGTTCTTC.

The rearrangement uses TRBV2 and TRBJ2-1, with 8 bases aligning to TRBD2. From germline, CDR1 is SNHLY and CDR2 FYNNEI. V was pared by 4 bases and J by 4 bases, with 12 bases of the junction left unmatched. There are 17 residues in the CDR3. CDR3 residues: CASSASLLLAEYNEQFF. In DNA form, the CDR3 reads TGTGCCAGCAGTGCTAGTCTTCTACTAGCGGAGTACAATGAGCAGTTCTTC.

This chain links TRBV9 with TRBJ2-3; D may be TRBD1 (5 bases). CDR1 SGDLS and CDR2 YYNGEE come from the germline V gene. This CDR3 spans 13 amino acids. The ends were cut back, 4 bases at V and 4 bases at J, with 10 bases in the middle. The DNA of the CDR3 is TGTGCCAGCAGCTTCAGGGTAGCAGATACGCAGTATTTT. It translates to CASSFRVADTQYF.

This chain joins TRBV4-2 and TRBJ1-6; D might be TRBD1 (5 bases). Germline lookup yields CDR1 LGHNA and CDR2 YNFKEQ. Trimming shortened V by 4 bases and J by 2 bases, and 12 bases separated the two germline ends. The CDR3 runs 16 residues. The chain's CDR3 is CASSPGAEPYNSPLHF. Written as DNA, the CDR3 is TGTGCCAGCAGCCCTGGGGCAGAACCCTATAATTCACCCCTCCACTTT.

This clone was detected a few times. The rearrangement uses TRBV29-1 and TRBJ1-3; 7 nucleotides line up with TRBD1. Trimming cost V 6 bases and J 0 bases; bases outside gene matches: 8. Germline V CDR1 and CDR2: SQVTM, ANQGSEA. The CDR3 consists of 15 residues. The CDR3 nucleotides are TGCAGCGTCATGACAGGGACCAACTCTGGAAACACCATATATTTT. This sequence encodes CSVMTGTNSGNTIYF.

This clone was counted between two and nine times. V is TRBV18 and J is TRBJ1-5, with 7 positions matching TRBD1. V trimming: 3 bases; J trimming: 2 bases; junction bases outside the gene matches: 4. Germline CDR1 KGHSH, CDR2 LQKENI. This CDR3 is 15 amino acids long. The CDR3 protein is CASSPLGQGNQPQHF. The CDR3 DNA sequence: TGTGCCAGCTCACCTCTCGGACAGGGCAATCAGCCCCAGCATTTT.

The genes are TRBV30 and TRBJ1-1; D unresolved. V was cut by 0 bases and J by 0 bases, with 5 bases left in between. Germline assignment: CDR1 GTSNPN and CDR2 SVGIG (reference sequence). The CDR3 covers 13 residues. CDR3 protein: CAWSVQLNTEAFF. The CDR3 DNA reads TGTGCCTGGAGTGTACAGCTGAACACTGAAGCTTTCTTT.

The V and J genes are TRBV18 and TRBJ1-1, with TRBD1 matching over 7 bases. Per germline, CDR1 KGHSH and CDR2 LQKENI. This CDR3 is 16 amino acids long. J was trimmed by 0 bases and V by 4 bases; bases with no gene match: 8. In DNA form, the CDR3 reads TGTGCCAGCTCACTCCACACGACAGGGATGAACACTGAAGCTTTCTTT. Translating gives CASSLHTTGMNTEAFF. Complete variable domain (other parts from reference TRBV18 and TRBJ1-1): NAGVMQNPRHLVRRRGQEARLRCSPMKGHSHVYWYRQLPEEGLKFMVYLQKENIIDESGMPKERFSAEFPKEGPSILRIQQVVRGDSAAYFCASSLHTTGMNTEAFFGQGTRLTVV.

The chain employs TRBV7-3 and TRBJ1-1, with no clear D. The CDR3 loop spans 14 amino acids. V gave up 1 base and J gave up 6 bases, with 12 bases separating them. Germline CDR1 SGHTA, CDR2 FQGTGA. CDR3 protein: CASSLMEGVAEAFF. Here the CDR3 DNA reads TGTGCCAGCAGCTTAATGGAGGGCGTCGCTGAAGCTTTCTTT.

Points on this clone: A junction boundary mismatches the germline segment, possibly from a read error. V and J are TRBV7-7 and TRBJ2-5; TRBD1 aligns across 10 bases. Germline lookup yields CDR1 SSHAT and CDR2 FNYEAQ (reference sequence). This CDR3 is built from 15 residues. The CDR3 bases are TGTGCTAGCAGCGCCGACAGGGGGCGACAAGAGACCCAGTACTTC. Amino acid sequence: CASSADRGRQETQYF.

The chain recombines TRBV7-8 with TRBJ2-1; TRBD2 is a possible D gene (6 bases). V was trimmed by 2 bases and J by 9 bases, leaving 17 bases between them. In germline, CDR1 is SGHVS, CDR2 FQNEAQ. The CDR3 has 15 amino acids. The CDR3 bases are TGTGCCAGCAGCTTAACCCGGGAGAGGCGAGCTGAGCAGTTCTTC. This encodes CASSLTRERRAEQFF.

The chain carries TRBV27 and TRBJ1-1; 7 bases match TRBD1. The V gene's germline CDR1 is MNHEY and CDR2 SMNVEV (reference sequence). The CDR3 loop spans 19 amino acids. After removal of 0 bases from V and 7 bases from J, the junction contained 20 bases not matched to a gene. The CDR3 nucleotides are TGTGCCAGCAGTTTATCTGAGGGGGCGTTATCCCCTCTATCCCATGAAGCTTTCTTT. Amino acids: CASSLSEGALSPLSHEAFF.